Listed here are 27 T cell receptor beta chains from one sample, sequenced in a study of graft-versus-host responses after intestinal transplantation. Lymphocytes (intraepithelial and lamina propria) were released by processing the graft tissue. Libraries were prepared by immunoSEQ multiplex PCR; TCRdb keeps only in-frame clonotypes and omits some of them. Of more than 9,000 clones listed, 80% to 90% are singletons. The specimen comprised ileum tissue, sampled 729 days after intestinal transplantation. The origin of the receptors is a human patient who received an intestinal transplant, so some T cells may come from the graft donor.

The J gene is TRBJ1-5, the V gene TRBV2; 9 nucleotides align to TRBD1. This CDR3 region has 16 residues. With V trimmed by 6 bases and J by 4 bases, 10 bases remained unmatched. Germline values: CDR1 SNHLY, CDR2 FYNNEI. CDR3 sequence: CASRRGGQGRNQPQHF. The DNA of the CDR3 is TGTGCCAGCAGAAGGGGGGGACAGGGAAGGAATCAGCCCCAGCATTTT. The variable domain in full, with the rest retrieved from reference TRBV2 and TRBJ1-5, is EPEVTQTPSHQVTQMGQEVILRCVPISNHLYFYWYRQILGQKVEFLVSFYNNEISEKSEIFDDQFSVERPDGSNFTLKIRSTKLEDSAMYFCASRRGGQGRNQPQHFGDGTRLSIL.

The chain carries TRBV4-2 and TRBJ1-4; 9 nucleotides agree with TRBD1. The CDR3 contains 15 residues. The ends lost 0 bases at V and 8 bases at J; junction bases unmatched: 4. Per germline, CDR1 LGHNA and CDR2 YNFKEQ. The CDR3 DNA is TGTGCCAGCAGCCAAGATCACAGGGGGCAGGAAAAACTGTTTTTT. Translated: CASSQDHRGQEKLFF.

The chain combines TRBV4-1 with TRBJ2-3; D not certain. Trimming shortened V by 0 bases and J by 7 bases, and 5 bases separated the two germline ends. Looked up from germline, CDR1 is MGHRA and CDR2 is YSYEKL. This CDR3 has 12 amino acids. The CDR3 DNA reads TGCGCCAGCAGCCAAGACCGGAATACGCAGTATTTT. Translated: CASSQDRNTQYF.

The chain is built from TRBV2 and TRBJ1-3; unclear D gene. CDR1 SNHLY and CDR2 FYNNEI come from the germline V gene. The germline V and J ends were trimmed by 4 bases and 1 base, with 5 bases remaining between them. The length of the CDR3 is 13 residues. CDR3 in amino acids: CASSGTSGNTIYF. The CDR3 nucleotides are TGTGCCAGCAGTGGGACGTCTGGAAACACCATATATTTT.

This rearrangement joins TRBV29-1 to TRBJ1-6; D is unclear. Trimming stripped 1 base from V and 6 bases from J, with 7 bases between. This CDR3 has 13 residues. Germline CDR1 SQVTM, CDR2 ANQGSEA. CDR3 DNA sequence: TGCAGCGTTGAAGTGGCGAGTAATTCACCCCTCCACTTT. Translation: CSVEVASNSPLHF.

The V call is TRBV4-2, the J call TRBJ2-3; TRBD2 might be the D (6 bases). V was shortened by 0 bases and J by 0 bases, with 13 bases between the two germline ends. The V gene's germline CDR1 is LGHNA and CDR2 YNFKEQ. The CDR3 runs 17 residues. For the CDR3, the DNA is TGTGCCAGCAGCCAAGACCCGGGACTTAATAGCACAGATACGCAGTATTTT. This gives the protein CASSQDPGLNSTDTQYF.

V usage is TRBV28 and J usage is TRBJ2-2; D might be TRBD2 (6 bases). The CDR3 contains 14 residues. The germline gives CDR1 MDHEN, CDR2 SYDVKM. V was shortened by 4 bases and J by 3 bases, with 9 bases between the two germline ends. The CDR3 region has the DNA TGTGCCAGCAGTTATCCGGGGGACACCGGGGAGCTGTTTTTT. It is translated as CASSYPGDTGELFF.

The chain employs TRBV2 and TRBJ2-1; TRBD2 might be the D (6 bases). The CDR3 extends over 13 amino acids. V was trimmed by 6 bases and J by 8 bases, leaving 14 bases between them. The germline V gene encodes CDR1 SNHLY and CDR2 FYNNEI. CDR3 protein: CASRPRREDEQFF. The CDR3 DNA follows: TGTGCCAGCAGGCCCCGGCGGGAAGATGAGCAGTTCTTC.

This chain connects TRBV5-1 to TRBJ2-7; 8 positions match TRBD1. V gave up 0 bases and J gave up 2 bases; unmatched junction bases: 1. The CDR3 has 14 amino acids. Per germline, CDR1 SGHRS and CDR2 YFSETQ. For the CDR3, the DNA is TGCGCCAGCAGCTTGGGGACAGGGCCCTACGAGCAGTACTTC. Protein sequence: CASSLGTGPYEQYF.

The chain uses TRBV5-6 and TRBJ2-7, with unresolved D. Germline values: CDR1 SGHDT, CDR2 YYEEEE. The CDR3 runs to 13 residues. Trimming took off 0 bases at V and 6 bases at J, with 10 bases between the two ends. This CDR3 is CASSLVVDPEQYF. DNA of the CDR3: TGTGCCAGCAGCTTGGTTGTCGATCCCGAGCAGTACTTC.

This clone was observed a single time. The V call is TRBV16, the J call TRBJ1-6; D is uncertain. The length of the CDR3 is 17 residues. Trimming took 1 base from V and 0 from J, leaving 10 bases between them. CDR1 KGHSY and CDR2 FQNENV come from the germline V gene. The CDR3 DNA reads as TGTGCCAGCAGCCAATTCGAGGAGAGCTCCTATAATTCACCCCTCCACTTT. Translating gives CASSQFEESSYNSPLHF. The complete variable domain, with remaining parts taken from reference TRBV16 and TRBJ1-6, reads GEEVAQTPKHLVRGEGQKAKLYCAPIKGHSYVFWYQQVLKNEFKFLISFQNENVFDETGMPKERFSAKCLPNSPCSLEIQATKLEDSAVYFCASSQFEESSYNSPLHFGNGTRLTVT.

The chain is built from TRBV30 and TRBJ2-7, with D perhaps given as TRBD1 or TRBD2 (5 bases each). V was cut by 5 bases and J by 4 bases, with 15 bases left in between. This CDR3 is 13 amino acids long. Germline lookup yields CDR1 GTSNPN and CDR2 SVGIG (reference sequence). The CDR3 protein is CAWEGSGRYEQYF. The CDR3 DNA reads TGTGCCTGGGAGGGTTCAGGGCGGTACGAGCAGTACTTC.

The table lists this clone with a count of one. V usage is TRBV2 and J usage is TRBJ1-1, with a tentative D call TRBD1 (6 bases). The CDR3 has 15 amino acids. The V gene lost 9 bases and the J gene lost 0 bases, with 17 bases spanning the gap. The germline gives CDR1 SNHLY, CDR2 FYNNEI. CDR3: CASLPLGQLNTEAFF. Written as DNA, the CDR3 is TGTGCCAGTTTACCTCTCGGACAGTTGAACACTGAAGCTTTCTTT.

CDR3 nucleotides: TGTGCCAGCACAAACTTCTTACAGGGCGGGGATGGCTACACCTTC. This translates into CASTNFLQGGDGYTF. The chain joins TRBV2 to TRBJ1-2; D perhaps matches TRBD1 (6 bases). Germline V gene sequence: CDR1 SNHLY, CDR2 FYNNEI. The CDR3 length is 15 residues. V lost 7 bases to trimming and J lost 6 bases, with 21 bases between them.

In nucleotides, the CDR3 is TGCAGCGTTGCGTGGGCTAACTATGGCTACACCTTC. Amino acid sequence: CSVAWANYGYTF. This chain links TRBV29-1 with TRBJ1-2; no clear D gene. The CDR3 is 12 residues long. The germline V gene encodes CDR1 SQVTM and CDR2 ANQGSEA. V was trimmed by 4 bases and J by 0 bases, leaving 6 bases between them.

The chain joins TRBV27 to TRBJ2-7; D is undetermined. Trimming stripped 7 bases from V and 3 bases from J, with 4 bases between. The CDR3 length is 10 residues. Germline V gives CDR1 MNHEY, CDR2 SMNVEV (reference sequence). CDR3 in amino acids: CASNFYEQYF. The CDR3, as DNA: TGTGCCAGCAATTTCTACGAGCAGTACTTC.

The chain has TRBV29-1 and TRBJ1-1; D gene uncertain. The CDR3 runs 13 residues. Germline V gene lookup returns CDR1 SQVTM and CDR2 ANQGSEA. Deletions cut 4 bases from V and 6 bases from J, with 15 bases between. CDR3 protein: CSVARRFPPEAFF. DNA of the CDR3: TGCAGCGTTGCCCGCCGCTTTCCCCCTGAAGCTTTCTTT. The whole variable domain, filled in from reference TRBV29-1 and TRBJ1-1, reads SAVISQKPSRDICQRGTSLTIQCQVDSQVTMMFWYRQQPGQSLTLIATANQGSEATYESGFVIDKFPISRPNLTFSTLTVSNMSPEDSSIYLCSVARRFPPEAFFGQGTRLTVV.

The CDR3 loop is CASSLVSGKQETQYF. The CDR3 bases are TGTGCCAGCAGCTTAGTTAGCGGGAAACAAGAGACCCAGTACTTC. The chain is built from TRBV11-2 and TRBJ2-5; 8 bases map to TRBD2. The V segment lost 1 base and the J segment 2 bases; nucleotides outside the gene matches: 3. CDR3 length: 15 residues. Germline assignment: CDR1 SGHAT and CDR2 FQNNGV.

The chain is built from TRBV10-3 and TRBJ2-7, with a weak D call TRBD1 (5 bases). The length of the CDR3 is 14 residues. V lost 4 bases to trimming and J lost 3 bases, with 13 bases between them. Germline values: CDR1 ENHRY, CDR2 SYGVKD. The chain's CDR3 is CAISVQQGIYEQYF. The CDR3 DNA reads TGTGCCATCAGTGTCCAGCAGGGAATCTACGAGCAGTACTTC.

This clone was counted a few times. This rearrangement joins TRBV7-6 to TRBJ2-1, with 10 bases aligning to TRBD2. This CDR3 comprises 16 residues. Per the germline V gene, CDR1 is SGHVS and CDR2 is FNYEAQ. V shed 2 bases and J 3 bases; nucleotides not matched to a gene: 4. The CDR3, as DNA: TGTGCCAGCAGCTTAAGGGCTAGCGGGAGCTACAATGAGCAGTTCTTC. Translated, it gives CASSLRASGSYNEQFF.

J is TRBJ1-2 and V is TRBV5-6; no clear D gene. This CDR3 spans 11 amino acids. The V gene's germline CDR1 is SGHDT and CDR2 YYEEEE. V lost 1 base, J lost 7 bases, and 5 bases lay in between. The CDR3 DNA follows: TGTGCCAGCAGCTTGACGAGTGGCTACACCTTC. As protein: CASSLTSGYTF. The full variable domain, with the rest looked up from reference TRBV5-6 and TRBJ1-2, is DAGVTQSPTHLIKTRGQQVTLRCSPKSGHDTVSWYQQALGQGPQFIFQYYEEEERQRGNFPDRFSGHQFPNYSSELNVNALLLGDSALYLCASSLTSGYTFGSGTRLTVV.

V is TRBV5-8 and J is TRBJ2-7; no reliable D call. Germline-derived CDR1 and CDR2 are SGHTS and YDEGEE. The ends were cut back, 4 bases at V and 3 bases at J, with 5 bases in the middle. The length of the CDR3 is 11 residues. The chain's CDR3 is CASSRNYEQYF. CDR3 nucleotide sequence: TGTGCCAGCAGCCGAAACTACGAGCAGTACTTC.

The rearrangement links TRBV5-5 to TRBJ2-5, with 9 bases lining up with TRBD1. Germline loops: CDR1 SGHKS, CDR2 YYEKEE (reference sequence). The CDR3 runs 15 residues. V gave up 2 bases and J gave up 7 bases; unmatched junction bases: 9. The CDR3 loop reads CASSLGTGTLMTQYF. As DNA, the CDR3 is TGTGCCAGCAGCTTAGGGACAGGGACTCTCATGACCCAGTACTTC.

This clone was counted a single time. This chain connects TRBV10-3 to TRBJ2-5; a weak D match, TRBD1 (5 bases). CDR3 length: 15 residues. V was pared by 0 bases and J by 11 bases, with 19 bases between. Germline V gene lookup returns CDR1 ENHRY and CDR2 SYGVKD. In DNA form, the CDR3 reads TGTGCCATCAGTGAGTCGACTCAGGGAACGCGTGAGCAGTACTTC. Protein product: CAISESTQGTREQYF.

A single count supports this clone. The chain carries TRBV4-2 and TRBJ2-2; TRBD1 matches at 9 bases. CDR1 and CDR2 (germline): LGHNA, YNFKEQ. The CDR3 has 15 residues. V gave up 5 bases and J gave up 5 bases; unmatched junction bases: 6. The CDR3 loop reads CASSLDRGKTGELFF. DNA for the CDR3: TGTGCCAGCAGCTTGGACAGGGGAAAAACCGGGGAGCTGTTTTTT.

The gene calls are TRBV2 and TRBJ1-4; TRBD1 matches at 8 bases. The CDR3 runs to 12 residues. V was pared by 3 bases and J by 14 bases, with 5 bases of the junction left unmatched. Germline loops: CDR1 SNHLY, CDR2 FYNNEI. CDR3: CASSDLTGDLFF. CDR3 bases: TGTGCCAGCAGTGACCTGACAGGGGACCTGTTTTTT.

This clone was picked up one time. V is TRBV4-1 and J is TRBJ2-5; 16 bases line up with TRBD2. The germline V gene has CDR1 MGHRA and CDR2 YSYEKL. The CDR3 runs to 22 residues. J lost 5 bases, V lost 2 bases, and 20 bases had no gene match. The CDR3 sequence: CASSQYRGTGTSGRAVAETQYF. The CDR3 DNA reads TGCGCCAGCAGCCAATACAGGGGTACCGGGACTAGCGGGAGGGCTGTGGCGGAGACCCAGTACTTC.